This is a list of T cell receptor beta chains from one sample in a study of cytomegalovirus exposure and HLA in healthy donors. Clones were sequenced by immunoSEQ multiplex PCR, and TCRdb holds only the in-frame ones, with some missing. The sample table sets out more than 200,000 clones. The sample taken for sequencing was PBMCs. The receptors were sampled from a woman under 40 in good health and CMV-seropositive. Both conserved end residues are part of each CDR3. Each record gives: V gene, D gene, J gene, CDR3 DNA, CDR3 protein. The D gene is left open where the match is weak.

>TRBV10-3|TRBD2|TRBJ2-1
TGTGCCATCAGTGAGTCGAGACTAGCGGGAAACAATGAGCAGTTCTTC
CAISESRLAGNNEQFF
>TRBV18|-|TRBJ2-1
TGTGCCAGCTCACCACAATGGGTCCAGGCGGGCAATGAGCAGTTCTTC
CASSPQWVQAGNEQFF
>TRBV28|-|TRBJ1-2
TGTGCCAGCAGTCCTGGACACCCTAACTATGGCTACACCTTC
CASSPGHPNYGYTF
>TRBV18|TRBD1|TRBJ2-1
TGTGCCAGCTCACCACCAAACCGGGACAGGGGGGTGAATGAGCAGTTCTTC
CASSPPNRDRGVNEQFF
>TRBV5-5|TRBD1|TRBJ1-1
TGTGCCAGCGTTAGGGACAGGGTGACTGAAGCTTTCTTT
CASVRDRVTEAFF
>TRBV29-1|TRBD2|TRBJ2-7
TGCAGCGTTGTCCTACCCTTGCGGGGGACGAAGCAGTACTTC
CSVVLPLRGTKQYF
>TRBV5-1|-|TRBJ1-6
TGCGCCAGCAGCTTGGTTACAGGATCCAATTCACCCCTCCACTTT
CASSLVTGSNSPLHF
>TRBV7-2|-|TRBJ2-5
TGTGCCAGCAGCACGCGTCGGCAAGAGACCCAGTACTTC
CASSTRRQETQYF
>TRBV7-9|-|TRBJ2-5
TGTGCCAGCACCCTGATGAAGGGAGGATTTCAAGAGACCCAGTACTTC
CASTLMKGGFQETQYF
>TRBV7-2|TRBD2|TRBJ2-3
TGTGCCAGCAGCTCCCAAAGGACTAGCGGGAGCAGGGAGGTAGATACGCAGTATTTT
CASSSQRTSGSREVDTQYF
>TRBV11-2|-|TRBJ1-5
TGTGCCAGCAGCTTAGATCCACGGCAGCCCCAGCATTTT
CASSLDPRQPQHF
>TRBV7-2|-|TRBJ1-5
TGTGCCAGCAGGTTTACAGGCGATCAGCCCCAGCATTTT
CASRFTGDQPQHF
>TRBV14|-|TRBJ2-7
TGTGCCAGCAGCCAAGCTTTATCCTACGAGCAGTACTTC
CASSQALSYEQYF
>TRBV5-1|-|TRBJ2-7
TGCGCCAGCAGCCCGAGTGTCTACTACGAGCAGTACTTC
CASSPSVYYEQYF
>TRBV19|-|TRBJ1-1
TGTGCCAGTACCGGGGGCTGGGGGGGAGGCACTGAAGCTTTCTTT
CASTGGWGGGTEAFF
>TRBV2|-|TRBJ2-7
TGTGCCAGCAGCACCTACGAGCAGTACTTC
CASSTYEQYF
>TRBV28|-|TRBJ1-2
TGTGCCAGCAGTTTAGAGGCAGGGGCCTATGGCTACACCTTC
CASSLEAGAYGYTF
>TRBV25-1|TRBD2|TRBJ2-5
TGTGCCAGCAGTCGGGACGGGAGGTGGGAGACCCAGTACTTC
CASSRDGRWETQYF
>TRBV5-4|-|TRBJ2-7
TGTGCCAGCAGCCCGATAGGAGGAAAGCAGTACTTC
CASSPIGGKQYF
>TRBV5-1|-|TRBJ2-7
TGCGCCAGCAGCCCATCAGGGGCCGGCTACGAGCAGTACTTC
CASSPSGAGYEQYF
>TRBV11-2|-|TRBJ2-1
TGTGCCAGCAGCCACTTAGTTACTTATGAGCAGTTCTTC
CASSHLVTYEQFF
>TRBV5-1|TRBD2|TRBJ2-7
TGCGCCAGTCGGGACTACCTAGAGCAGTACTTC
CASRDYLEQYF
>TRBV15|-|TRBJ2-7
TGTGCCACCAGCAGAGTCCCCGGACTCTCCTACGAGCAGTACTTC
CATSRVPGLSYEQYF
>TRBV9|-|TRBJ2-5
TGTGCCAGCAGCGTAGCGGGTAAGATTCAAGAGACCCAGTACTTC
CASSVAGKIQETQYF
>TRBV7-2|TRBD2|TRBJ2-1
TGTGCCAGCAGCTTTACAAGCCAGCGGGGGGACAATGAGCAGTTCTTC
CASSFTSQRGDNEQFF
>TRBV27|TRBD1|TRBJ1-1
TGTGCCAGCAACCCCTCCGGGACAGGCACTGAAGCTTTCTTT
CASNPSGTGTEAFF
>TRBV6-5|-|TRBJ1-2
TGTGCCAGCAGTTACTCGATATCCGGCAGGCCGAACTACACCTTC
CASSYSISGRPNYTF
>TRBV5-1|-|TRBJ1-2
TGCGCCAGCAGCTTGGCCCCCGGGGTTCAATTGAGCTATGGCTACACCTTC
CASSLAPGVQLSYGYTF
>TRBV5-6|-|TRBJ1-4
TGTGCCAGCAGCTTCGGACACCGAGGACTGTTTTTT
CASSFGHRGLFF
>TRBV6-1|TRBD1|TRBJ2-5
TGTGCCAGCAGTGCCTACAGGGGGCTCGGCGAGACCCAGTACTTC
CASSAYRGLGETQYF
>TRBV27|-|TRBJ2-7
TGTGCCAGCAGTGCAGCCCCGGGACTGAGCAAACTCTACGAGCAGTACTTC
CASSAAPGLSKLYEQYF
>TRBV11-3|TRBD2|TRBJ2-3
TGTGCCAGCAGCTTAGGGGCTAGCGGGGGGGCCGCAGATACGCAGTATTTT
CASSLGASGGAADTQYF
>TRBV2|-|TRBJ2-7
TGTGCCAGCAGTGAAGACAGGACCTCCTACGAGCAGTACTTC
CASSEDRTSYEQYF
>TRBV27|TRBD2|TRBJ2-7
TGTGCCAGCGGACTAGCGGGTCCGGTTTACGAGCAGTACTTC
CASGLAGPVYEQYF
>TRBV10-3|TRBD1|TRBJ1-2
TGTGCCATCAACCAGGGACAGGGGGCATACTCCTATGGCTACACCTTC
CAINQGQGAYSYGYTF
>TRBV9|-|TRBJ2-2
TGTGCCAGCAGCCGGGACTTTACCACCGGGGAGCTGTTTTTT
CASSRDFTTGELFF
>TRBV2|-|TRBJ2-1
TGTGCCAGCAGGGCGGGGTTCTACAATGAGCAGTTCTTC
CASRAGFYNEQFF
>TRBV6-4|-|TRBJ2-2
TGTGCCAGCAGACGGACAGACAACACCGGGGAGCTGTTTTTT
CASRRTDNTGELFF
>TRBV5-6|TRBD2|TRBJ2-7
TGTGCCAGCAGCCGGGGGGGACAATCAGGGTTAACTACACCCTTC
CASSRGGQSGLTTPF
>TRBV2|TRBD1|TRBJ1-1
TGTGCCAGCAGATCAGCAGGGGGCACTGAAGCTTTCTTT
CASRSAGGTEAFF
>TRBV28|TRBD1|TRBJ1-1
TGTGCCAGCAGTTTATGGGGACAGGGGGCCGATACTGAAGCTTTCTTT
CASSLWGQGADTEAFF
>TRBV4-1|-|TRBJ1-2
TGCGCCAGCAGCCAAGATCAAGACAGTCACTATGGCTACACCTTC
CASSQDQDSHYGYTF
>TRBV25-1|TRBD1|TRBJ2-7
TGTGCCAGCAGTGGACAGGGACCGGACGAGCAGTACTTC
CASSGQGPDEQYF
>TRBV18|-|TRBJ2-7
TGTGCCAGCTCACCCGGGAACAGGGACTACGAGCAGTACTTC
CASSPGNRDYEQYF
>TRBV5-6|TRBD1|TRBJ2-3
TGTGCCAGCAGCTTAAGGTCGACAGGGACAGCAGATACGCAGTATTTT
CASSLRSTGTADTQYF
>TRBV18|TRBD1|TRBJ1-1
TGTGCCAGCTCATTCGGACAGGTTGAAGCTTTCTTT
CASSFGQVEAFF
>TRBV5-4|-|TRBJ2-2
TGTGCCAGCAGCTGGGCTAGGACTCACACCGGGGAGCTGTTTTTT
CASSWARTHTGELFF
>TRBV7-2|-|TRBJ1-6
TGTGCCAGCAGCTTAAAGGCAGGGGACAATTCACCCCTCCACTTT
CASSLKAGDNSPLHF
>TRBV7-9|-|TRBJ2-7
TGTGCCAGCAGCTTAGGAAGGGGAGGCTCCTACGAGCAGTACTTC
CASSLGRGGSYEQYF
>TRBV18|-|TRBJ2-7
TGTGCCAGCTCACCACCGAATAGCTACGAGCAGTACTTC
CASSPPNSYEQYF
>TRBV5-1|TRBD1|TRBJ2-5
TGCGCCAGCAGCTTGGACAGGGGGCCAGAGACCCAGTACTTC
CASSLDRGPETQYF
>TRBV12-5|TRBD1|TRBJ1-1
TGTGCTAGTGGGCTCCGGGACAGGAATGCTGAAGCTTTCTTT
CASGLRDRNAEAFF
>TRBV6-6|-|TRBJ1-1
TGTGCCAGCAGTTCCTCTGACAGCAACACTGAAGCTTTCTTT
CASSSSDSNTEAFF
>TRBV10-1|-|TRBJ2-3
TGCGCCAGCAGTTGGCAAAGCACAGATACGCAGTATTTT
CASSWQSTDTQYF
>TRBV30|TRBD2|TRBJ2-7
TGTGCCTGCCGGGAGGAATGGCCCTACGAGCAGTACTTC
CACREEWPYEQYF
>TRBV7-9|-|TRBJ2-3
TGTGCCAGCAGCTTAGAAGCGGGCACAGATACGCAGTATTTT
CASSLEAGTDTQYF
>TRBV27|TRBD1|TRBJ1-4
TGTGCCAGCAGTTTCACCCGGGACAGCAGTGAAAAACTGTTTTTT
CASSFTRDSSEKLFF
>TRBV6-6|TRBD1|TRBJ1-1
TGTGCCAGCTTGGGATTGGGGACAGGGAACACTGAAGCTTTCTTT
CASLGLGTGNTEAFF
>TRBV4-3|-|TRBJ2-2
TGCGCCAGCAGCCAAAGGGAGCTCGGCACCGGGGAGCTGTTTTTT
CASSQRELGTGELFF
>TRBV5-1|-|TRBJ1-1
TGCGCCAGCAGCTTGGTGGCAGGGCGGAACACTGAAGCTTTCTTT
CASSLVAGRNTEAFF